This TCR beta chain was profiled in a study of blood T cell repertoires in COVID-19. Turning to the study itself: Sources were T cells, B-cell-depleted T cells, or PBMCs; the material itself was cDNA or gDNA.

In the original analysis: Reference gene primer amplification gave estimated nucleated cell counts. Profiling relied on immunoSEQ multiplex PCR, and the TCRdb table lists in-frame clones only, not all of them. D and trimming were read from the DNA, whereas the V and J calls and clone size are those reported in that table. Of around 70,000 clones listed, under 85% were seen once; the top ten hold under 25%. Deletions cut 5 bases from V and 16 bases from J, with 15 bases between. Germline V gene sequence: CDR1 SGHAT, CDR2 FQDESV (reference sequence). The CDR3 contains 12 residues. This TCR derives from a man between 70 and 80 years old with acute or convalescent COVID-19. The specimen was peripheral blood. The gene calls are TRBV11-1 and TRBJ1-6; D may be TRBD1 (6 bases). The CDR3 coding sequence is TGTGCCAGCAGCGAAGAGACAGGAGCTCTCCACTTT. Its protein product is CASSEETGALHF.